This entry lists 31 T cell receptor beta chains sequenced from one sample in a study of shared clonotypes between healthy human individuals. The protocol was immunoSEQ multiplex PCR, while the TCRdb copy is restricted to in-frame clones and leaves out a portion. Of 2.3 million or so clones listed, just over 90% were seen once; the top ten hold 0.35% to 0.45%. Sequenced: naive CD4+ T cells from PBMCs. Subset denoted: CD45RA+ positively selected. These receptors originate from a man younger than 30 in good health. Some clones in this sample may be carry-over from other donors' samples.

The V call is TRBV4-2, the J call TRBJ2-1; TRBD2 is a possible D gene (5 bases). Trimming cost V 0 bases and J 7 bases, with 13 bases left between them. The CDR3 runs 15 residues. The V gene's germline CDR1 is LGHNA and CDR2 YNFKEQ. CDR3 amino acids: CASSQEPAAVNEQFF. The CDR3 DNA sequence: TGTGCCAGCAGCCAAGAACCAGCGGCGGTAAATGAGCAGTTCTTC.

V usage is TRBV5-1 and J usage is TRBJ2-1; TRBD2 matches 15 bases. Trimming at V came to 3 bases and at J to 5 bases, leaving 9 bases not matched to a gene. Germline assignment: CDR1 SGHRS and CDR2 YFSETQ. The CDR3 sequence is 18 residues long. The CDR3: CASSSGTSGRLWDNEQFF. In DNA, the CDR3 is TGCGCCAGCAGCTCGGGGACTAGCGGGAGGCTTTGGGACAATGAGCAGTTCTTC.

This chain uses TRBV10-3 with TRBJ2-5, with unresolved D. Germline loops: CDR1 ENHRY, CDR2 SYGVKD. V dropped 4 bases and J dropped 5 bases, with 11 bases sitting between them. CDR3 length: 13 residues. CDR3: CAISAALGETQYF. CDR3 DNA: TGTGCCATCAGTGCCGCCCTAGGGGAGACCCAGTACTTC.

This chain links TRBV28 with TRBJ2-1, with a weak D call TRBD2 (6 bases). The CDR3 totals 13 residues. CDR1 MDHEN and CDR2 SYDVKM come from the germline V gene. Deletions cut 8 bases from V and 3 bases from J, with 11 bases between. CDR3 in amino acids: CASVADVYNEQFF. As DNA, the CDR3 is TGTGCCAGCGTAGCGGACGTCTACAATGAGCAGTTCTTC.

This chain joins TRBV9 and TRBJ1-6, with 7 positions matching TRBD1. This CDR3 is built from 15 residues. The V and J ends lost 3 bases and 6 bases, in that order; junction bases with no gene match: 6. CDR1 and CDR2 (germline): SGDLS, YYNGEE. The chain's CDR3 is CASSARDSLNSPLHF. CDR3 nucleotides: TGTGCCAGCAGCGCTCGGGACAGCCTTAATTCACCCCTCCACTTT.

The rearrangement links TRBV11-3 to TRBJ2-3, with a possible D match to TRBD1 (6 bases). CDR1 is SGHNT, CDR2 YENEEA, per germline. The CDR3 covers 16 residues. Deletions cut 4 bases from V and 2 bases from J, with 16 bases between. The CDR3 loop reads CASSYSRGSLTDTQYF. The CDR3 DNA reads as TGTGCCAGCAGCTATTCTAGGGGGAGCCTCACAGATACGCAGTATTTT.

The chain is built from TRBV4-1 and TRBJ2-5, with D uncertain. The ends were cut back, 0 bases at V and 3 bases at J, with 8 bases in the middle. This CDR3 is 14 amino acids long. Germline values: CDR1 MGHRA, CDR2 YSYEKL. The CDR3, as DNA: TGCGCCAGCAGCCAAGAACACAGAGAAGAGACCCAGTACTTC. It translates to CASSQEHREETQYF.

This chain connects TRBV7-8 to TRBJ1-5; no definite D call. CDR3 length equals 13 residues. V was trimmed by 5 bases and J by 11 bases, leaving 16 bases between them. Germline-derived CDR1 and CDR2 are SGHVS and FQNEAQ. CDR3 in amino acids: CASSPRTGRSQHF. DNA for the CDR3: TGTGCCAGCAGCCCCCGGACCGGGCGGTCCCAGCATTTT.

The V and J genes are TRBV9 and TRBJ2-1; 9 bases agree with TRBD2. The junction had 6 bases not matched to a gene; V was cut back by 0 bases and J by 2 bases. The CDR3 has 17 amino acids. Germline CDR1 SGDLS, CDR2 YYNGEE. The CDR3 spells CASSVAGLAGAYNEQFF. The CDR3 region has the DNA TGTGCCAGCAGCGTAGCTGGTTTAGCGGGAGCCTACAATGAGCAGTTCTTC.

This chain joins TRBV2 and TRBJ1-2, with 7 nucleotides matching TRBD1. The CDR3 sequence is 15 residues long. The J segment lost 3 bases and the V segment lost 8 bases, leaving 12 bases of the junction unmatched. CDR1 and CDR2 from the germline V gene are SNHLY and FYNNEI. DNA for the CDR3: TGTGCCAGCCATGGAAGAGAGGGACAGTACTATGGCTACACCTTC. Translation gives CASHGREGQYYGYTF.

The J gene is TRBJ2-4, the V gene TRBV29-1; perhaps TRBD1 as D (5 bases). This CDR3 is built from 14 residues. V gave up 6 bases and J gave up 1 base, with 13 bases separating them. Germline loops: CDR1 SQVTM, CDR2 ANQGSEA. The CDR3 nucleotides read TGCAGCGTAGCCGACGCAGGGGCCAAAAACATTCAGTACTTC. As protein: CSVADAGAKNIQYF.

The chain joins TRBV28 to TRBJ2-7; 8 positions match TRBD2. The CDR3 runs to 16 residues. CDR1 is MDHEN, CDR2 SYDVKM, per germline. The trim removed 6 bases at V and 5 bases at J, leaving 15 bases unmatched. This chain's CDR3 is CASSLGASGRDNEQYF. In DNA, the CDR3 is TGTGCCAGCAGCTTAGGGGCTAGCGGGCGGGACAACGAGCAGTACTTC.

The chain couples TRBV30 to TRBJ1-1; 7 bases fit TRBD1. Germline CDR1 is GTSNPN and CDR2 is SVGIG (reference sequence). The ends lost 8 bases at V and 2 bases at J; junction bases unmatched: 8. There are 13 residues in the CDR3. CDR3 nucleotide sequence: TGTGCCGGACGGACAGGATCAAACACTGAAGCTTTCTTT. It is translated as CAGRTGSNTEAFF.

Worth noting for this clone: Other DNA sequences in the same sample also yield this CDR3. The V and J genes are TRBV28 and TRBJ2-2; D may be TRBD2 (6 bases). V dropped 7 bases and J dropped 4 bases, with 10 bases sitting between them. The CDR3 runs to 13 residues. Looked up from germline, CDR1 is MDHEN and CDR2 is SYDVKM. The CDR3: CASTTGGTGELFF. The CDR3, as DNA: TGTGCCAGCACCACCGGGGGCACCGGGGAGCTGTTTTTT. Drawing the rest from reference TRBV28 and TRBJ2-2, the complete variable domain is DVKVTQSSRYLVKRTGEKVFLECVQDMDHENMFWYRQDPGLGLRLIYFSYDVKMKEKGDIPEGYSVSREKKERFSLILESASTNQTSMYLCASTTGGTGELFFGEGSRLTVL.

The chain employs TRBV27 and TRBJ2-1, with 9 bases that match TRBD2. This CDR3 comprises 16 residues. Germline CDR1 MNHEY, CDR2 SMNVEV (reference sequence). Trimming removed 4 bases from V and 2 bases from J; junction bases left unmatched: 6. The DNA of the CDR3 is TGTGCCAGCAGTTCCCTAGCGGGGACTACCTACAATGAGCAGTTCTTC. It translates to CASSSLAGTTYNEQFF.

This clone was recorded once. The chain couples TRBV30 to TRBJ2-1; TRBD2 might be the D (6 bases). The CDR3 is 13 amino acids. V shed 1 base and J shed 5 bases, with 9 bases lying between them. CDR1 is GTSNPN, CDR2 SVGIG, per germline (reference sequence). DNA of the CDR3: TGTGCCTGGAGTGAGGGACTTAACAATGAGCAGTTCTTC. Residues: CAWSEGLNNEQFF.

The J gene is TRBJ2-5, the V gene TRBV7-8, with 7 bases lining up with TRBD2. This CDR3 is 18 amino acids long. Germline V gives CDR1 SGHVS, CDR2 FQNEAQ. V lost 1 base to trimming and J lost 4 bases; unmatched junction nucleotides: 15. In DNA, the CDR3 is TGTGCCAGCAGCTTAGTTTCTTATACAAGCGGGACTGGAGAGACCCAGTACTTC. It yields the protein CASSLVSYTSGTGETQYF.

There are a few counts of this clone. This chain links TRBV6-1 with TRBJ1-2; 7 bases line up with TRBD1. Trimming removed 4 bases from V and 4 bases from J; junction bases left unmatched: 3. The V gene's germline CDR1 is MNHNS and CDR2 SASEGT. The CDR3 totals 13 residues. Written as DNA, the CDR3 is TGTGCCAGCAGTGTTACAGGGGCCTATGGCTACACCTTC. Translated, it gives CASSVTGAYGYTF.

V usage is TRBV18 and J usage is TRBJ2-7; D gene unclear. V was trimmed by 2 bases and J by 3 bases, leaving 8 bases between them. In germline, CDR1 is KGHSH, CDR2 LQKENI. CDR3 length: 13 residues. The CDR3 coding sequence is TGTGCCAGCTCACCAAAATCTTTCTACGAGCAGTACTTC. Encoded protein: CASSPKSFYEQYF.

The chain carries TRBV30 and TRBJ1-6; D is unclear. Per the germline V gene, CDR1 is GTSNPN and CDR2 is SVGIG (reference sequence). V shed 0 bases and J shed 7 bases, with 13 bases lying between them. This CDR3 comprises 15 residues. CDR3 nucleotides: TGTGCCTGGAGTGTCTTAGACCGCACAAATTCACCCCTCCACTTT. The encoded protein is CAWSVLDRTNSPLHF. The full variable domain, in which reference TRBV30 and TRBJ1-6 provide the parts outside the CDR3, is SQTIHQWPATLVQPVGSPLSLECTVEGTSNPNLYWYRQAAGRGLQLLFYSVGIGQISSEVPQNLSASRPQDRQFILSSKKLLLSDSGFYLCAWSVLDRTNSPLHFGNGTRLTVT.

The CDR3 is CASSIDKGTSGYNEQFF. The CDR3, as DNA: TGTGCCAGCAGCATAGACAAAGGGACTAGCGGATACAATGAGCAGTTCTTC. V and J are TRBV5-6 and TRBJ2-1, with TRBD2 identical over 11 bases. The CDR3 has 17 amino acids. Looked up from germline, CDR1 is SGHDT and CDR2 is YYEEEE. The J segment lost 4 bases and the V segment lost 4 bases, leaving 10 bases of the junction unmatched.

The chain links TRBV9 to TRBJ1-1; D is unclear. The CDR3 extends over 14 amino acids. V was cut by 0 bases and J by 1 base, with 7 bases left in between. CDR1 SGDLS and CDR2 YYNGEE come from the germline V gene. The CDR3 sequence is CASSVGDGNTEAFF. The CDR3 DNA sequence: TGTGCCAGCAGCGTAGGGGATGGGAACACTGAAGCTTTCTTT.

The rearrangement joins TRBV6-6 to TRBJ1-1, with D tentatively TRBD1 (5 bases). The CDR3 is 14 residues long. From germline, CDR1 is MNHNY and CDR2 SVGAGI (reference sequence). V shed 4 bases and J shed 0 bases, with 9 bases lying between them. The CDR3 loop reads CASSSGRMNTEAFF. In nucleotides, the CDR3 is TGTGCCAGCAGTTCGGGACGGATGAACACTGAAGCTTTCTTT.

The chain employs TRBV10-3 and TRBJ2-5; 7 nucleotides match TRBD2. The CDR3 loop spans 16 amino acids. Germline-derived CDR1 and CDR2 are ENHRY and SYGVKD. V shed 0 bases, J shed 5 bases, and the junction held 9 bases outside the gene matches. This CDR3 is CAISESHRGGSETQYF. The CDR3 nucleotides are TGTGCCATCAGTGAGTCACATCGCGGGGGATCGGAGACCCAGTACTTC.

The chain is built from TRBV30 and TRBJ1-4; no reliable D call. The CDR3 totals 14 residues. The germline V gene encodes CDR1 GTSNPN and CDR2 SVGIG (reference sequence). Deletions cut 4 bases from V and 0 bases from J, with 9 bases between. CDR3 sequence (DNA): TGTGCCTGGAACGCCTTAGCAACTAATGAAAAACTGTTTTTT. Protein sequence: CAWNALATNEKLFF.

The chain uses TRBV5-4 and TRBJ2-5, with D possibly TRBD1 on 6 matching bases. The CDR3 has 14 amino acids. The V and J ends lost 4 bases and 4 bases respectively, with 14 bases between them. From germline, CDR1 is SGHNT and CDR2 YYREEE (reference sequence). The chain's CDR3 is CASSSRGSPETQYF. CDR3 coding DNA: TGTGCCAGCAGCAGCAGGGGATCGCCAGAGACCCAGTACTTC.

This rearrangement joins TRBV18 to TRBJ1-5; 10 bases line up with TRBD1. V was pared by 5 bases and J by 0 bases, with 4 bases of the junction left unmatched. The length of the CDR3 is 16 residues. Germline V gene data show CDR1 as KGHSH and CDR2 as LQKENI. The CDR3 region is CASSGRDRGSNQPQHF. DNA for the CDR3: TGTGCCAGCTCAGGCCGGGACAGGGGTAGCAATCAGCCCCAGCATTTT.

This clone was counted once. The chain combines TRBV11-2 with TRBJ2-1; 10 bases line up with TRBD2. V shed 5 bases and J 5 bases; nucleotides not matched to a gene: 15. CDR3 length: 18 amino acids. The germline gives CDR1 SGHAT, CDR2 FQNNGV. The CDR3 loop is CASSPRLFSGRADNEQFF. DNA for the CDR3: TGTGCCAGCAGCCCTAGGCTATTCAGCGGGAGGGCCGACAATGAGCAGTTCTTC.

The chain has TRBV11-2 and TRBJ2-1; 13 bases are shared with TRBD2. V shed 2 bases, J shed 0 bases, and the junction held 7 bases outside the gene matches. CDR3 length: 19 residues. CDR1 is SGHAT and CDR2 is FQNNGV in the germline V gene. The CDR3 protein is CASSLYGLAGVGSYNEQFF. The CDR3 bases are TGTGCCAGCAGCTTATACGGACTAGCGGGAGTAGGCTCCTACAATGAGCAGTTCTTC.

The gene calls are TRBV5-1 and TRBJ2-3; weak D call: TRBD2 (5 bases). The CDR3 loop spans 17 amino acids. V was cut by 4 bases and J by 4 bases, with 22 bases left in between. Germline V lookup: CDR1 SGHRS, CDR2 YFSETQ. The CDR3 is CASSPEPFRAGSDTQYF. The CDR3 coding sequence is TGCGCCAGCAGCCCGGAACCGTTCCGGGCGGGCTCAGATACGCAGTATTTT.

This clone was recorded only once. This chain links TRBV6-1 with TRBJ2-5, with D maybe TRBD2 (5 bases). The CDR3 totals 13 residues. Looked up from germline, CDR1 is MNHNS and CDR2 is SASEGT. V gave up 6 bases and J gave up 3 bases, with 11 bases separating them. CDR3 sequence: CASSVAGEETQYF. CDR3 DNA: TGTGCCAGCAGCGTTGCCGGGGAAGAGACCCAGTACTTC.